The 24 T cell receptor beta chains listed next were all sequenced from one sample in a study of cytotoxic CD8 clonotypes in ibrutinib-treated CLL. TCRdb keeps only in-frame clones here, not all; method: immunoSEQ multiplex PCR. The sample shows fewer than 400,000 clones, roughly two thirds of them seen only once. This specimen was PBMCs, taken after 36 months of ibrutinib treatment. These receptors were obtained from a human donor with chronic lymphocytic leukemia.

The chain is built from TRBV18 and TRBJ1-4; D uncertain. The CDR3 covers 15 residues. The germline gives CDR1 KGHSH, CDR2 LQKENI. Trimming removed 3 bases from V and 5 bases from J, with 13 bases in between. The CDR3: CASSPRVSDNEKLFF. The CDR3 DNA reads TGTGCCAGCTCACCCCGGGTATCCGACAATGAAAAACTGTTTTTT.

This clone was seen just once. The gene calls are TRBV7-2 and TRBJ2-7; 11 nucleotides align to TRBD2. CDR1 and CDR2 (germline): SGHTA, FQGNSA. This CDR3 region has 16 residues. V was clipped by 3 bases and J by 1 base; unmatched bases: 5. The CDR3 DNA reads TGTGCCAGCAGCTTCTACGGGACTAGCGGATCCTACGAGCAGTACTTC. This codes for CASSFYGTSGSYEQYF. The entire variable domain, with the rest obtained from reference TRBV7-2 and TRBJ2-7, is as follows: GAGVSQSPSNKVTEKGKDVELRCDPISGHTALYWYRQSLGQGLEFLIYFQGNSAPDKSGLPSDRFSAERTGGSVSTLTIQRTQQEDSAVYLCASSFYGTSGSYEQYFGPGTRLTVT.

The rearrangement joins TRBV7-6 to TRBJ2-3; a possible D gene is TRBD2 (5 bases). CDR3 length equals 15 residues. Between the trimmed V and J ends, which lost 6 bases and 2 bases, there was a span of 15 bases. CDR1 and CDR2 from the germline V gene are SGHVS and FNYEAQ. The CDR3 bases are TGTGCCAGCAGTCTAGCTAGATTGGTCACAGATACGCAGTATTTT. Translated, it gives CASSLARLVTDTQYF.

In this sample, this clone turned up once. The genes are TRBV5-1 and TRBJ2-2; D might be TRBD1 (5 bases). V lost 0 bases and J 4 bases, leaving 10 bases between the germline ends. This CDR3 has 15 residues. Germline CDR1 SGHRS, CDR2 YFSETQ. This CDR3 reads CASSLETGTTGELFF. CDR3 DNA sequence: TGCGCCAGCAGCTTGGAAACAGGAACCACCGGGGAGCTGTTTTTT.

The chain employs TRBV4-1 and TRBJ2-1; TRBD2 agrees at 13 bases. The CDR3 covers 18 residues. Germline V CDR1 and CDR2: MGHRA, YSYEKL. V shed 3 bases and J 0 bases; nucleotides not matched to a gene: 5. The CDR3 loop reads CASSQTGLAGSSYNEQFF. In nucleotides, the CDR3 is TGCGCCAGCAGCCAGACGGGACTAGCGGGAAGCTCCTACAATGAGCAGTTCTTC.

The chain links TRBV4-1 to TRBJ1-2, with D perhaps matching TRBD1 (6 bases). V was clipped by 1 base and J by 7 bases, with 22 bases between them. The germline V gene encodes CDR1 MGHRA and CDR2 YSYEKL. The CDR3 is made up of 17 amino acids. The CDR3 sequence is CASSQVSSYRALIGYTF. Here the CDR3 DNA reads TGCGCCAGCAGCCAAGTGTCTTCGTACAGGGCCCTAATTGGCTACACCTTC.

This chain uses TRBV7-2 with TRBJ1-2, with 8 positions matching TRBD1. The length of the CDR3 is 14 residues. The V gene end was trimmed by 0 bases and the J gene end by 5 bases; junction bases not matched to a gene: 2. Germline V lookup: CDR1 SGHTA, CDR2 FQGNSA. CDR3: CASSLADRGYGYTF. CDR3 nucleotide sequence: TGTGCCAGCAGCTTAGCAGACAGGGGTTATGGCTACACCTTC.

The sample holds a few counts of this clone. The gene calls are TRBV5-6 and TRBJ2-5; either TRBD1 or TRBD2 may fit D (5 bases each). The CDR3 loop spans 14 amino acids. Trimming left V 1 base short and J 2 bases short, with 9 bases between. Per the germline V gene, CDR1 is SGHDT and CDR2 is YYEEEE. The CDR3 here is CASSLSGTQETQYF. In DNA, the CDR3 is TGTGCCAGCAGCTTGTCCGGGACGCAAGAGACCCAGTACTTC.

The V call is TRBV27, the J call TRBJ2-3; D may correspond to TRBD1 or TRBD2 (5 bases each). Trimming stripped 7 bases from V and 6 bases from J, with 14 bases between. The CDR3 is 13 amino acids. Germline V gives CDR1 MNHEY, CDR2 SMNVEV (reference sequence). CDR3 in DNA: TGTGCCAGCACCCCGGGACCCACCGATACGCAGTATTTT. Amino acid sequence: CASTPGPTDTQYF.

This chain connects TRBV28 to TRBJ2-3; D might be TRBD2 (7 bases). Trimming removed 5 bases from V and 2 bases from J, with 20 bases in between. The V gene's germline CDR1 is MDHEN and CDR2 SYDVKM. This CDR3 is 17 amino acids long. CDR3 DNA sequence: TGTGCCAGCAGTACTACCCTGGGGGCGGGAGCCACAGATACGCAGTATTTT. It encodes CASSTTLGAGATDTQYF.

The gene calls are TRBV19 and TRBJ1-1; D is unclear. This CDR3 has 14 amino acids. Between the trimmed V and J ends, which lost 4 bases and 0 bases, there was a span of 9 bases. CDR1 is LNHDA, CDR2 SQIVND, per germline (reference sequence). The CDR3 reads CASSTDTVNTEAFF. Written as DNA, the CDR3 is TGTGCCAGTAGTACCGACACGGTGAACACTGAAGCTTTCTTT.

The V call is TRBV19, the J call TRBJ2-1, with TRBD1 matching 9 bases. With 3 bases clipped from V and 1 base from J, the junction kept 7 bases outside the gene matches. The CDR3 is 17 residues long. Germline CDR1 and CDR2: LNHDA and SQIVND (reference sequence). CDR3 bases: TGTGCCAGTAGTATTGTCGGACAGGGGTTTTCCTACAATGAGCAGTTCTTC. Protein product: CASSIVGQGFSYNEQFF.

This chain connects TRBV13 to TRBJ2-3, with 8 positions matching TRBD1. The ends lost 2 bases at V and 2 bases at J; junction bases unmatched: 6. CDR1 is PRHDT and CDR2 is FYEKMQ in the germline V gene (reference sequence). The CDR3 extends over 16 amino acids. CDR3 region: CASSLRLTGVTDTQYF. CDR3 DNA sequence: TGTGCCAGCAGCTTAAGGTTGACAGGGGTCACAGATACGCAGTATTTT.

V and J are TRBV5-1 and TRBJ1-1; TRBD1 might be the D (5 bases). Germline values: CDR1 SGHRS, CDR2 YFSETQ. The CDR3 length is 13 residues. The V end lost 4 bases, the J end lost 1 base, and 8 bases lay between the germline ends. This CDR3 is CASSRDGNTEAFF. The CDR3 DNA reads TGCGCCAGCAGCCGGGACGGGAACACTGAAGCTTTCTTT.

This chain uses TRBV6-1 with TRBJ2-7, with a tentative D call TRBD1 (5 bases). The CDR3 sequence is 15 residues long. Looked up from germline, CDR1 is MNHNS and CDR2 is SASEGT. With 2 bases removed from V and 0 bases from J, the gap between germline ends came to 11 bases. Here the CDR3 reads CASSESNRYSYEQYF. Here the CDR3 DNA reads TGTGCCAGCAGTGAATCCAACAGGTACTCCTACGAGCAGTACTTC.

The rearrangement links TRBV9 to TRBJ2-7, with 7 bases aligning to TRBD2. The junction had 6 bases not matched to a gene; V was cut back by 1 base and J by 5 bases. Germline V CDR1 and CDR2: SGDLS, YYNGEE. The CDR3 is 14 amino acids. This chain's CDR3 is CASSVRGLDHEQYF. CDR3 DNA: TGTGCCAGCAGCGTACGCGGACTAGACCACGAGCAGTACTTC.

The DNA of the CDR3 is TGCGCCAGCAGCTTGAGCCCAGCGGGTTCCTCCTACGAGCAGTACTTC. Residues: CASSLSPAGSSYEQYF. The chain has TRBV5-1 and TRBJ2-7; D might be TRBD2 (6 bases). Germline V gene sequence: CDR1 SGHRS, CDR2 YFSETQ. This CDR3 comprises 16 residues. V was shortened by 1 base and J by 0 bases, with 14 bases between the two germline ends.

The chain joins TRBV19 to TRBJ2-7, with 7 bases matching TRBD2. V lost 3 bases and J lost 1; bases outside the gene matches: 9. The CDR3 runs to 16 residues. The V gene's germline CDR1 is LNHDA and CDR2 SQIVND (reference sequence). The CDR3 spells CASSMGLAALSYEQYF. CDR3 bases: TGTGCCAGTAGTATGGGGCTAGCGGCCCTTTCCTACGAGCAGTACTTC.

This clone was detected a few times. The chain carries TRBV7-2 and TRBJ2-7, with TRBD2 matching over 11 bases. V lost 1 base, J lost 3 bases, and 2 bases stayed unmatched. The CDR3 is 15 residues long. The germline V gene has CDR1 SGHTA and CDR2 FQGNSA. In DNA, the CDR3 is TGTGCCAGCAGCTTAGACGGGACTAGCGGCTACGAGCAGTACTTC. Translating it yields CASSLDGTSGYEQYF.

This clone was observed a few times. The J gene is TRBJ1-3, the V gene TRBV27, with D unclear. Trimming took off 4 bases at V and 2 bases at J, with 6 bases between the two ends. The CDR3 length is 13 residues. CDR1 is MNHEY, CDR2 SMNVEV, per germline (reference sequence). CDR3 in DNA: TGTGCCAGCAGTTATCGGACTGGAAACACCATATATTTT. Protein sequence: CASSYRTGNTIYF.

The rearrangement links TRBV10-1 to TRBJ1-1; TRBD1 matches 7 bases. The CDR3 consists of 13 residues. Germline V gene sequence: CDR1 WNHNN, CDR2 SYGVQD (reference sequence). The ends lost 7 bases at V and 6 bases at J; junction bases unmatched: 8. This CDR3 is CASMGQGDSEAFF. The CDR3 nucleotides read TGCGCCAGCATGGGGCAGGGGGACTCTGAAGCTTTCTTT.

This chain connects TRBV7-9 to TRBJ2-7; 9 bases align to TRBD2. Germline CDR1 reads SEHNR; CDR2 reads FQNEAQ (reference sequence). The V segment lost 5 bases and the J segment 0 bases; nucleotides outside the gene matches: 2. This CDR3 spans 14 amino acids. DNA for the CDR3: TGTGCCAGCAGCAGACTAGCGGACTCCTACGAGCAGTACTTC. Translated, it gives CASSRLADSYEQYF.

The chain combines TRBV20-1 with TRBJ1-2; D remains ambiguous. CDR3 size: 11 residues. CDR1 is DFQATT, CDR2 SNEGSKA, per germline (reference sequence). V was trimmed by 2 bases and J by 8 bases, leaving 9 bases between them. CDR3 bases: TGCAGTGCTAGATCCGGGAAGGGCTACACCTTC. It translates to CSARSGKGYTF.

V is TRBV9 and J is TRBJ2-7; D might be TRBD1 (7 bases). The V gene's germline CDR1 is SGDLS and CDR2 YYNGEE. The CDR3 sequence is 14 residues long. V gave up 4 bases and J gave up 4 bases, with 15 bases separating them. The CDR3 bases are TGTGCCAGCAGCCGCGGGGACAGAGAGTACGAGCAGTACTTC. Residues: CASSRGDREYEQYF. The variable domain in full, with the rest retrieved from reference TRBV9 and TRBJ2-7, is DSGVTQTPKHLITATGQRVTLRCSPRSGDLSVYWYQQSLDQGLQFLIQYYNGEERAKGNILERFSAQQFPDLHSELNLSSLELGDSALYFCASSRGDREYEQYFGPGTRLTVT.